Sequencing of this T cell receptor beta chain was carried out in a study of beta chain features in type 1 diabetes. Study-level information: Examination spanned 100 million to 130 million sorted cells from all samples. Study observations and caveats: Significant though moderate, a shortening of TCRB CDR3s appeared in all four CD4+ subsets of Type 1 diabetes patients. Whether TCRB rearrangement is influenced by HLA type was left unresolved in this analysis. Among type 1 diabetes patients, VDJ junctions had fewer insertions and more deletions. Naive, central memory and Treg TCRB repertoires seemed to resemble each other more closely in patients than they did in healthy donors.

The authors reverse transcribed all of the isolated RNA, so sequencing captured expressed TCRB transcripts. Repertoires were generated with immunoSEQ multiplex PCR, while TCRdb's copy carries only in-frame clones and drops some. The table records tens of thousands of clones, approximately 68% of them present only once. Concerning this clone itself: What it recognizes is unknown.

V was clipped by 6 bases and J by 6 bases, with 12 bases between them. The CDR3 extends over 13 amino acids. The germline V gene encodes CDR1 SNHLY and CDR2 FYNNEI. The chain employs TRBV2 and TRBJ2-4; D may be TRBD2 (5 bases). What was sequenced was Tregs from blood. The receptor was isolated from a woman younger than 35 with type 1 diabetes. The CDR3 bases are TGTGCCAGCAGCCTCAGTCGGGGAAACATTCAGTACTTC. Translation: CASSLSRGNIQYF. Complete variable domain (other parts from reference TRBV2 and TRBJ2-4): EPEVTQTPSHQVTQMGQEVILRCVPISNHLYFYWYRQILGQKVEFLVSFYNNEISEKSEIFDDQFSVERPDGSNFTLKIRSTKLEDSAMYFCASSLSRGNIQYFGAGTRLSVL.